This T cell receptor (beta chain) was found in a study of CD8 T cells in ankylosing spondylitis. Germline V gene data show CDR1 as MDHEN and CDR2 as SYDVKM. V shed 5 bases and J 10 bases; nucleotides not matched to a gene: 19. CDR3 length: 18 amino acids. The study, taken as a whole, reports: Disease-associated clones were CD8+ and fairly uncommon in peripheral blood. Prior work had noted some motif variants in reactive arthritis blood and synovial fluid. Significantly higher representation of disease-linked clones was reported for matched ankylosing spondylitis synovial fluid.

This clonotype was observed at least ten times. Its antigen is currently unknown. TCRdb recomputed calls from the 5' RACE reads with MiXCR, one row per CDR3 protein. The sample lists some 150,000 distinct CDR3 sequences, about an eighth seen once, with about 4% in the top ten. The sequence was collected from a female donor with ankylosing spondylitis or in good health (not recorded which). J is TRBJ2-1 and V is TRBV28, with 11 positions matching TRBD2. The material sequenced was blood, either unsorted or a sorted T cell fraction (not recorded which). This CDR3 reads CASSAVASGGLPRREQFF. The CDR3 DNA is TGTGCCAGCAGTGCAGTTGCTAGCGGGGGGCTCCCTCGACGGGAGCAGTTCTTC.